Sequencing of this T cell receptor beta chain was carried out in a study of shared clonotypes between healthy human individuals. For the study at large: Three CD4 naive, three CD4 memory, two CD8 naive and one CD8 memory plate were used per donor. Whole-study results and caveats: The sharing of about 5% of naive CD4 clonotypes was seen across several donors.

It was 200 ng DNA, 25,000 to 35,000 T cell genomes, that sorted-subset replicate PCRs used. Profiling relied on immunoSEQ multiplex PCR, and the TCRdb table lists in-frame clones only, not all of them. The table shows 2 million to 2.5 million clones, with 90% to 96% occurring only once. Of note for this clone: The antigen remains undetermined.

This CDR3 comprises 16 residues. The germline gives CDR1 SGHTA, CDR2 FQGNSA. V lost 5 bases, J lost 0 bases, and 6 bases stayed unmatched. The chain has TRBV7-2 and TRBJ2-1; the match to TRBD2 covers 8 bases. This TCR was sampled from a man aged 18 to 30 in good health. The sample was naive CD4+ T cells sorted from blood. Subset noted: CD45RA+ positively selected. CDR3 region: CASSISSGSSYNEQFF. In nucleotides, the CDR3 is TGTGCCAGCAGCATATCTAGCGGGTCCTCCTACAATGAGCAGTTCTTC.